Each of the 28 T cell receptor beta chains below was sequenced from the same sample in a study of T cell changes during pregnancy in multiple sclerosis. The repertoire was sequenced with immunoSEQ multiplex PCR; TCRdb's copy has only in-frame clones and lacks some. This table has approximately 90,000 clones, roughly 92% appearing once. The sample here was peripheral blood, taken after pregnancy. The receptor set was obtained from a female donor with multiple sclerosis, enrolled in a pregnancy study.

The J gene is TRBJ1-1, the V gene TRBV7-8; a possible D gene is TRBD1 (5 bases). Germline CDR1 reads SGHVS; CDR2 reads FQNEAQ. V was shortened by 1 base and J by 0 bases, with 12 bases between the two germline ends. The CDR3 totals 16 residues. The DNA for the CDR3 is TGTGCCAGCAGCTTAGTCCCAGGGCCGATGAACACTGAAGCTTTCTTT. Translation gives CASSLVPGPMNTEAFF.

This chain connects TRBV5-6 to TRBJ2-1; 7 positions agree with TRBD1. The CDR3 has 16 residues. Looked up from germline, CDR1 is SGHDT and CDR2 is YYEEEE. The trim removed 3 bases at V and 5 bases at J, leaving 11 bases unmatched. This CDR3 reads CASSWGPGQTNNEQFF. The CDR3 bases are TGTGCCAGCAGCTGGGGACCGGGACAGACAAACAATGAGCAGTTCTTC.

V gene TRBV2 combines with J gene TRBJ1-5; weak D call: TRBD1 (5 bases). CDR1 SNHLY and CDR2 FYNNEI come from the germline V gene. The CDR3 is 17 amino acids. Trimming removed 1 base at V and 0 bases at J, with 13 bases between. CDR3 bases: TGTGCCAGCAGTGAAGGGGGCAGGTCCCTTAGCAATCAGCCCCAGCATTTT. It translates to CASSEGGRSLSNQPQHF.

The rearrangement links TRBV11-3 to TRBJ1-1; D uncertain. Germline V CDR1 and CDR2: SGHNT, YENEEA. This CDR3 has 13 residues. The V gene lost 7 bases and the J gene lost 1 base, with 10 bases spanning the gap. The CDR3 is CASTYRGNTEAFF. CDR3 nucleotide sequence: TGTGCCAGCACCTATCGGGGGAACACTGAAGCTTTCTTT. The full variable domain, with the rest looked up from reference TRBV11-3 and TRBJ1-1, is EAGVVQSPRYKIIEKKQPVAFWCNPISGHNTLYWYLQNLGQGPELLIRYENEEAVDDSQLPKDRFSAERLKGVDSTLKIQPAELGDSAVYLCASTYRGNTEAFFGQGTRLTVV.

This sequence joins TRBV7-9 and TRBJ1-3; perhaps TRBD1 as D (6 bases). Trimming left V 5 bases short and J 0 bases short, with 11 bases between. CDR1 SEHNR and CDR2 FQNEAQ come from the germline V gene (reference sequence). This CDR3 spans 15 amino acids. This chain's CDR3 is CASSPDSYSGNTIYF. In DNA, the CDR3 is TGTGCCAGCAGCCCGGACAGTTACTCTGGAAACACCATATATTTT.

This chain uses TRBV9 with TRBJ2-7; 11 bases agree with TRBD2. V dropped 3 bases and J dropped 5; count of bases not matched to a gene: 13. Germline V gives CDR1 SGDLS, CDR2 YYNGEE. CDR3 length equals 17 residues. DNA of the CDR3: TGTGCCAGCAGCGCCGGGACTAGCGGATCGATGCCCCACGAGCAGTACTTC. Translated, it gives CASSAGTSGSMPHEQYF.

The chain has TRBV7-2 and TRBJ1-5; D possibly corresponds to TRBD1 (6 bases). The germline CDR1 and CDR2 sequences are SGHTA and FQGNSA. The CDR3 is made up of 14 amino acids. V was shortened by 5 bases and J by 0 bases, with 8 bases between the two germline ends. The CDR3 loop reads CASSPQGSNQPQHF. CDR3 sequence (DNA): TGTGCCAGCAGCCCACAGGGTAGCAATCAGCCCCAGCATTTT.

The rearrangement links TRBV19 to TRBJ2-3; D is perhaps TRBD1 (5 bases). Germline lookup yields CDR1 LNHDA and CDR2 SQIVND (reference sequence). V was shortened by 6 bases and J by 2 bases, with 12 bases between the two germline ends. This CDR3 spans 14 amino acids. Written as DNA, the CDR3 is TGTGCCAGTAGAACAGGTCCTACCACAGATACGCAGTATTTT. Translating gives CASRTGPTTDTQYF. Variable domain in full (rest from reference TRBV19 and TRBJ2-3): DGGITQSPKYLFRKEGQNVTLSCEQNLNHDAMYWYRQDPGQGLRLIYYSQIVNDFQKGDIAEGYSVSREKKESFPLTVTSAQKNPTAFYLCASRTGPTTDTQYFGPGTRLTVL.

The rearrangement uses TRBV6-6 and TRBJ2-5; D perhaps matches TRBD1 (6 bases). The germline gives CDR1 MNHNY, CDR2 SVGAGI (reference sequence). V was pared by 2 bases and J by 0 bases, with 13 bases between. CDR3 length equals 16 residues. DNA for the CDR3: TGTGCCAGCAGTTACCCGACAGGATCGTACCAAGAGACCCAGTACTTC. It translates to CASSYPTGSYQETQYF.

The chain combines TRBV19 with TRBJ2-5, with 8 bases that match TRBD1. Germline V gene lookup returns CDR1 LNHDA and CDR2 SQIVND (reference sequence). The CDR3 extends over 14 amino acids. V lost 3 bases, J lost 5 bases, and 5 bases stayed unmatched. CDR3 nucleotides: TGTGCCAGTAGTATCGGACAGGGCGGGGAGACCCAGTACTTC. It is translated as CASSIGQGGETQYF.

The chain links TRBV29-1 to TRBJ1-4; D might be TRBD1 (5 bases). V was pared by 7 bases and J by 8 bases, with 20 bases between. The CDR3 loop spans 14 amino acids. Germline CDR1 reads SQVTM; CDR2 reads ANQGSEA. The CDR3 loop reads CSAAEGFGREKLFF. The CDR3 nucleotides read TGCAGCGCGGCCGAGGGGTTCGGGAGAGAAAAACTGTTTTTT.

The rearrangement uses TRBV6-1 and TRBJ1-3, with 7 bases matching TRBD1. The CDR3 runs to 14 residues. Trimming removed 11 bases from V and 0 bases from J; junction bases left unmatched: 7. Germline CDR1 reads MNHNS; CDR2 reads SASEGT. CDR3 coding DNA: TGTGCCGCCGTTAACAGGGGCTCTGGAAACACCATATATTTT. This sequence encodes CAAVNRGSGNTIYF.

The V and J genes are TRBV25-1 and TRBJ2-1; TRBD1 matches 8 bases. CDR1 is MGHDK and CDR2 is SYGVNS in the germline V gene. With 4 bases clipped from V and 10 bases from J, the junction kept 6 bases outside the gene matches. This CDR3 region has 13 residues. DNA for the CDR3: TGTGCCAGCAGTGCAACAGGGGGACGCGAGCAGTTCTTC. This codes for CASSATGGREQFF.

V gene TRBV10-3 combines with J gene TRBJ2-1; D is uncertain. The CDR3 sequence is 13 residues long. Trimming removed 5 bases at V and 8 bases at J, with 13 bases between. Per germline, CDR1 ENHRY and CDR2 SYGVKD. The CDR3 is CAISKEPEYEQFF. CDR3 DNA sequence: TGTGCCATCAGTAAAGAACCAGAATATGAGCAGTTCTTC.

This clone was detected only once. This chain connects TRBV7-7 to TRBJ2-5; maybe TRBD2 (6 bases). Germline V gene sequence: CDR1 SSHAT, CDR2 FNYEAQ (reference sequence). The CDR3 has 13 residues. Trimming stripped 3 bases from V and 5 bases from J, with 10 bases between. CDR3 loop: CASSFGGGETQYF. The CDR3 DNA reads TGTGCCAGCAGCTTTGGTGGGGGGGAGACCCAGTACTTC.

This chain joins TRBV27 and TRBJ1-1, with D unresolved. Trimming stripped 2 bases from V and 1 base from J, with 11 bases between. Germline V lookup: CDR1 MNHEY, CDR2 SMNVEV (reference sequence). The CDR3 sequence is 15 residues long. CDR3 protein: CASSLEAGWNTEAFF. The CDR3, as DNA: TGTGCCAGCAGTTTAGAGGCTGGCTGGAACACTGAAGCTTTCTTT.

The chain is built from TRBV7-9 and TRBJ1-1; 11 positions agree with TRBD1. This CDR3 has 15 residues. CDR1 is SEHNR and CDR2 is FQNEAQ in the germline V gene (reference sequence). After removal of 3 bases from V and 7 bases from J, the junction contained 7 bases not matched to a gene. CDR3 in amino acids: CASSFSDRGPIEAFF. In DNA, the CDR3 is TGTGCCAGCAGCTTTTCGGACAGGGGGCCTATTGAAGCTTTCTTT. Filled out from reference TRBV7-9 and TRBJ1-1, the complete variable domain reads DTGVSQNPRHKITKRGQNVTFRCDPISEHNRLYWYRQTLGQGPEFLTYFQNEAQLEKSRLLSDRFSAERPKGSFSTLEIQRTEQGDSAMYLCASSFSDRGPIEAFFGQGTRLTVV.

The chain links TRBV12-5 to TRBJ2-1; D possibly corresponds to TRBD2 (6 bases). This CDR3 region has 18 residues. Germline loops: CDR1 LGHNT, CDR2 FRNRAP. The ends were cut back, 0 bases at V and 6 bases at J, with 21 bases in the middle. The CDR3 here is CASGLVLWGVPGFNEQFF. The CDR3 coding sequence is TGTGCTAGTGGTTTGGTACTGTGGGGGGTCCCCGGGTTCAATGAGCAGTTCTTC.

The genes are TRBV4-3 and TRBJ2-2; D unresolved. There are 12 residues in the CDR3. Trimming left V 4 bases short and J 6 bases short, with 6 bases between. CDR1 LGHNA and CDR2 YSLEER come from the germline V gene. CDR3 sequence reads: CASSPRAGELFF. The CDR3, as DNA: TGCGCCAGCAGCCCACGGGCCGGGGAGCTGTTTTTT.

This clone is a singleton in its sample. V gene TRBV7-9 combines with J gene TRBJ2-1, with TRBD2 identical over 10 bases. There are 18 residues in the CDR3. J lost 1 base, V lost 1 base, and 7 bases had no gene match. Germline V gene lookup returns CDR1 SEHNR and CDR2 FQNEAQ (reference sequence). DNA of the CDR3: TGTGCCAGCAGCTTAGTGGGGCTAGCGGGAGCTTCCTACAATGAGCAGTTCTTC. The encoded protein is CASSLVGLAGASYNEQFF. Variable domain in full (rest from reference TRBV7-9 and TRBJ2-1): DTGVSQNPRHKITKRGQNVTFRCDPISEHNRLYWYRQTLGQGPEFLTYFQNEAQLEKSRLLSDRFSAERPKGSFSTLEIQRTEQGDSAMYLCASSLVGLAGASYNEQFFGPGTRLTVL.

The chain links TRBV25-1 to TRBJ1-2; perhaps TRBD1 as D (6 bases). There are 17 residues in the CDR3. V lost 1 base and J 4 bases, leaving 19 bases between the germline ends. CDR1 is MGHDK, CDR2 SYGVNS, per germline. CDR3 DNA sequence: TGTGCCAGCAGTGAATTGGGGCCGAGGGGGAGAGGCTATGGCTACACCTTC. Translating it yields CASSELGPRGRGYGYTF.

The rearrangement links TRBV25-1 to TRBJ1-6, with D possibly being TRBD1 (6 bases). The CDR3 length is 17 residues. Per the germline V gene, CDR1 is MGHDK and CDR2 is SYGVNS. V lost 4 bases, J lost 0 bases, and 13 bases lay in between. The CDR3 DNA follows: TGTGCCAGCAGTGGGATTCGGGGGGCCTCCTATAATTCACCCCTCCACTTT. Translated, it gives CASSGIRGASYNSPLHF.

The chain recombines TRBV23-1 with TRBJ1-2; 7 bases are a match to TRBD1. TRBV23-1 is an ORF for which the function is uncertain. The CDR3 sequence is 14 residues long. V dropped 6 bases and J dropped 3; count of bases not matched to a gene: 7. The CDR3 nucleotides are TGCGCCAGCAGACCGCAGGGGGTACACTATGGCTACACCTTC. Its translation: CASRPQGVHYGYTF.

The chain has TRBV27 and TRBJ2-5, with D possibly matching TRBD2 (6 bases). The CDR3 spans 16 residues. V was pared by 2 bases and J by 3 bases, with 16 bases between. Germline CDR1 and CDR2: MNHEY and SMNVEV (reference sequence). The CDR3 nucleotides are TGTGCCAGCAGTTTAGTTAGCGGACCCGAAAAAGAGACCCAGTACTTC. Amino acid sequence: CASSLVSGPEKETQYF.

In the case of this clone: An end of the junction does not agree with germline; a read error may underlie this. The rearrangement joins TRBV28 to TRBJ2-1; weak D call: TRBD2 (7 bases). This CDR3 has 13 amino acids. Germline V lookup: CDR1 MDHEN, CDR2 SYDVKM. The CDR3 DNA reads TGTGCCAGCAGTTCCTCCCCGAGGGGGGGATCCCTCTTC. Its translation is CASSSSPRGGSLF.

This clone was seen only a few times. The chain employs TRBV6-4 and TRBJ2-1; D is perhaps TRBD1 (8 bases). The CDR3 consists of 15 residues. V lost 2 bases to trimming and J lost 4 bases, with 12 bases between them. CDR1 and CDR2 (germline): MRHNA, SNTAGT. CDR3 nucleotides: TGTGCCAGCAGTGACGCACAGGGGGGGTACAATGAGCAGTTCTTC. This encodes CASSDAQGGYNEQFF.

The V gene is TRBV7-6, the J gene TRBJ2-3; TRBD2 matches at 8 bases. CDR3 size: 17 residues. Germline V gene data show CDR1 as SGHVS and CDR2 as FNYEAQ. With V trimmed by 5 bases and J by 0 bases, 10 bases remained unmatched. CDR3 sequence reads: CASSPRPAGASTDTQYF. The CDR3 region has the DNA TGTGCCAGCAGCCCCCGGCCAGCGGGGGCCAGCACAGATACGCAGTATTTT.

V usage is TRBV7-9 and J usage is TRBJ2-7; possible D gene TRBD1, 6 bases. The germline V gene encodes CDR1 SEHNR and CDR2 FQNEAQ (reference sequence). The germline V and J ends were trimmed by 6 bases and 7 bases, with 13 bases remaining between them. The CDR3 runs to 12 residues. The CDR3 coding sequence is TGTGCCAGCAGTCCTACAGGGTTGGAGCAGTACTTC. Translation: CASSPTGLEQYF.